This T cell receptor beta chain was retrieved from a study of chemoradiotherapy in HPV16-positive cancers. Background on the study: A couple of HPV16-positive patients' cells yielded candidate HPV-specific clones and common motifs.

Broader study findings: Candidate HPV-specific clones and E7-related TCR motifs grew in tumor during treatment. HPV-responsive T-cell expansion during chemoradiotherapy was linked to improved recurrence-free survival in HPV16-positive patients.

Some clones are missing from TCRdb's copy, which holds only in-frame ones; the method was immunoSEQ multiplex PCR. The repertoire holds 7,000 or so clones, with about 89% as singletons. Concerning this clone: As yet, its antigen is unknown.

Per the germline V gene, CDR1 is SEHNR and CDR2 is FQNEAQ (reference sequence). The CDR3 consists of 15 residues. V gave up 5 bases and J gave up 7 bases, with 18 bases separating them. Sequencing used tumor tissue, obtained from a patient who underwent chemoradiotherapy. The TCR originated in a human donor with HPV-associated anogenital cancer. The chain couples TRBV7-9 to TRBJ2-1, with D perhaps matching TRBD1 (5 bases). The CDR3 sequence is CASSQQVKRGNEQFF. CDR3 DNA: TGTGCCAGCAGCCAACAAGTTAAAAGGGGTAATGAGCAGTTCTTC.